The 27 T cell receptor delta chains below all came from one sample that was sequenced in a study of γδ T cells in repeated Plasmodium falciparum infection. Flow sorting of PBMC yielded separate Vgamma9/Vdelta2+ and Vdelta2-negative gammadelta T cell populations for bulk repertoire analysis. TCRdb re-identified clones in the multiplex PCR reads via CATT. The repertoire holds tens of thousands of delta-chain clones, with around 1.6% as singletons. The sample consisted of gamma-delta T cells from blood. These receptors were collected from a pool of human donors (malaria-infected and uninfected, not separated).

The table lists this clone with a few counts. A far larger clone differs by one base, so this is likely a read error. The same CDR3 is also encoded by other DNA sequences in this sample. This chain joins TRDV1 and TRDJ1; 8 nucleotides match TRDD3. The J gene was missing in TCRdb and was found by matching the end of the DNA to germline. Germline values: CDR1 TSWWSYY, CDR2 QGS. The CDR3 is made up of 19 amino acids. V gave up 4 bases and J gave up 0 bases; unmatched junction bases: 16. CDR3: CALGVLTGGRPDYTDKLIF. As DNA, the CDR3 is TGTGCTCTTGGGGTACTAACTGGGGGGCGACCTGATTACACCGATAAACTCATCTTT.

Of note for this clone: This DNA's translation differs at residue 7 from TCRdb's protein, which comes from a much larger clone; a read error is likely, and the protein shown is translated from the DNA. The rearrangement links TRDV1 to TRDJ1; D is unclear. The J gene is absent in TCRdb and was assigned here via DNA matching to germline. CDR1 and CDR2 (germline): TSWWSYY, QGS. Trimming left V 1 base short and J 0 bases short, with 24 bases between. This CDR3 spans 20 amino acids. The chain's CDR3 is CALGEPVTQVVMAYTDKLIF. CDR3 DNA: TGTGCTCTTGGGGAACCCGTAACTCAGGTAGTGATGGCGTACACCGATAAACTCATCTTT.

This clone was seen at least ten times. TCRdb shows a much larger clone's protein in place of this DNA's translation, and the two differ at residue 13, likely through a read error; the protein shown is translated from the DNA. The gene calls are TRDV1 and TRDJ1; D is possibly TRDD3 (8 bases). TCRdb gives no J gene; it was assigned here by matching the DNA to germline. V dropped 3 bases and J dropped 1 base, with 33 bases sitting between them. CDR3 length: 22 residues. Per the germline V gene, CDR1 is TSWWSYY and CDR2 is QGS. CDR3 amino acids: CALGDSSFLGRVCGIRTDKLIF. CDR3 sequence (DNA): TGTGCTCTTGGGGATTCTTCCTTCCTCGGAAGAGTGTGTGGGATACGCACCGATAAACTCATCTTT.

In its sample, this clone was seen many times. The amino acid sequence in TCRdb belongs to a much larger clone and departs from this DNA's translation at residue 6, likely a sequencing read error; the sequence shown is translated from the DNA. CDR3 bases: TGTGCTCTTGGGAAGAGCCCATTCTTCCTCACCAATTTAGCGTCTCCAACCGATAAACTCATCTTT. Translated: CALGKSPFFLTNLASPTDKLIF. This sequence joins TRDV1 and TRDJ1; D is perhaps TRDD2 (6 bases). CDR1 TSWWSYY and CDR2 QGS come from the germline V gene. The CDR3 extends over 22 amino acids. The V gene lost 5 bases and the J gene lost 2 bases, with 36 bases spanning the gap.

This clone was recorded a few times. The mismatch at residue 15 between this DNA's translation and the TCRdb protein of a much larger clone likely reflects a read error; the protein shown is translated from the DNA. This rearrangement joins TRDV1 to TRDJ1; D possibly matches TRDD2 or TRDD3 (7 bases each). TCRdb offers no J gene call, so here the DNA was matched to germline to obtain one. V lost 5 bases to trimming and J lost 3 bases, with 31 bases between them. Germline assignment: CDR1 TSWWSYY and CDR2 QGS. The length of the CDR3 is 20 residues. The CDR3 reads CALGKPPLFLLGPRADKLIF. CDR3 sequence (DNA): TGTGCTCTTGGGAAACCCCCCCTTTTCCTACTGGGGCCCAGGGCCGATAAACTCATCTTT.

This clone was counted between two and nine times. TCRdb's protein for this DNA is that of a much larger clone and differs from the translation at residue 6, likely a read error; the protein shown is the DNA translation. The rearrangement joins TRDV1 to TRDJ1; D call uncertain. The J gene was missing in TCRdb and was found by matching the end of the DNA to germline. The CDR3 runs to 16 residues. V lost 2 bases and J lost 6, with 19 bases in between. The V gene's germline CDR1 is TSWWSYY and CDR2 QGS. The CDR3 reads CALGEDFGLRFNKLIF. The CDR3 DNA follows: TGTGCTCTTGGGGAAGATTTCGGGCTGAGATTCAATAAACTCATCTTT.

Points on this clone: TCRdb lists the protein of a much larger clone for this DNA, which differs at residue 17, so this is likely a read error; the protein given here is translated from the DNA itself. This chain joins TRDV2 and TRDJ1, with 11 nucleotides matching TRDD3. No J segment appears in TCRdb, so it was assigned here by matching the sequence to germline. Germline lookup yields CDR1 GEAIGNYY and CDR2 EKD. The length of the CDR3 is 22 residues. V shed 6 bases, J shed 4 bases, and the junction held 30 bases outside the gene matches. As DNA, the CDR3 is TGTGCCTGTTGGCATCCTACGTCTTCTAGGTCTACTGGGGGATATTTTAACGATAAACTCATCTTT. It specifies CACWHPTSSRSTGGYFNDKLIF.

In this sample, this clone turned up a few times. TCRdb's entry gives the protein of a much larger clone, which mismatches this DNA's translation at residue 13, likely from a read error; the protein reported here is translated from the DNA. V and J are TRDV1 and TRDJ1; weak D call: TRDD3 (5 bases). The J gene, not given by TCRdb, was assigned here from a germline match of the nucleotide sequence. Germline CDR1 is TSWWSYY and CDR2 is QGS. CDR3 size: 24 residues. The germline V and J ends were trimmed by 1 base and 5 bases, with 41 bases remaining between them. This chain's CDR3 is CALGERMGHIRGICNPNASDKLIF. CDR3 bases: TGTGCTCTTGGGGAACGTATGGGCCACATACGCGGGATCTGTAATCCGAACGCGTCTGATAAACTCATCTTT.

This clone came up a few times. TCRdb's protein for this DNA is that of a much larger clone and differs from the translation at residue 10, likely a read error; the protein shown is the DNA translation. The chain links TRDV1 to TRDJ1; D gene ambiguous. TCRdb is silent on the J gene; assignment here came from matching the DNA to germline. This CDR3 is 16 amino acids long. V lost 2 bases and J lost 0, with 13 bases in between. In germline, CDR1 is TSWWSYY, CDR2 QGS. CDR3 amino acids: CALGERWSSHTDKLIF. In DNA, the CDR3 is TGTGCTCTTGGGGAAAGGTGGTCCTCGCACACCGATAAACTCATCTTT.

This clone was observed a few times. TCRdb attributes to this sequence the protein of a much larger clone, which differs from the DNA translation at residue 18; a read error is likely, and the protein displayed is translated from the DNA. This sequence joins TRDV3 and TRDJ1, with a possible D match to TRDD2 (9 bases). The J gene, left out of TCRdb, was set here by checking the DNA against germline. The CDR3 totals 21 residues. Germline V gene sequence: CDR1 TVYSNPD, CDR2 GDNSRS (reference sequence). The CDR3 DNA is TGTGCCTTTAGTGAGCCTTCCTACTTGCTGGGGGACCCTCCTATCACCGATGAACTCATCTTT. This translates into CAFSEPSYLLGDPPITDELIF.

This clone was seen many times. TCRdb attributes to this sequence the protein of a much larger clone, which differs from the DNA translation at residue 15; a read error is likely, and the protein displayed is translated from the DNA. The rearrangement uses TRDV1 and TRDJ1, with TRDD3 matching over 10 bases. In the absence of a J gene in TCRdb, the DNA was matched to germline to assign it here. This CDR3 has 22 residues. Germline trimming cut 2 bases from V and 0 bases from J; bases unmatched to any gene: 21. The germline CDR1 and CDR2 sequences are TSWWSYY and QGS. CDR3 sequence: CALGENGGHWGMTGLYTDKLIF. CDR3 DNA sequence: TGTGCTCTTGGGGAAAACGGGGGTCACTGGGGGATGACTGGCCTGTACACCGATAAACTCATCTTT.

On this clone itself: This may be a read error, as it is one base from a much larger clone. Other DNA variants within this sample encode the same CDR3. The V and J genes are TRDV3 and TRDJ1; TRDD2 is a possible D gene (6 bases). V was pared by 5 bases and J by 0 bases, with 25 bases between. Germline CDR1 TVYSNPD, CDR2 GDNSRS (reference sequence). This CDR3 is 17 amino acids long. DNA for the CDR3: TGTGCCCCAGTCCTACTCCGAGGGGAGCTTGACACCGATAAACTCATCTTT. Encoded protein: CAPVLLRGELDTDKLIF.

With regard to this clone: TCRdb lists the protein of a much larger clone for this DNA, which differs at residues 14 and 15, so this is likely a read error; the protein given here is translated from the DNA itself. The V gene is TRDV1, but the J gene lacks a call; the listed D gene, TRDD3, was not tested against the DNA. Germline CDR1 is TSWWSYY and CDR2 is QGS. The CDR3 extends over 19 amino acids. CDR3 loop: CALGELVLSRHWGRRPIIF. In DNA, the CDR3 is TGTGCTCTTGGGGAACTGGTTCTTTCTCGGCACTGGGGGAGAAGACCGATCATCTTT.

Turning to this clone: A read error is the likely source, as a far larger clone sits one nucleotide away. Within the sample, other DNA sequences also encode this same CDR3. The chain has TRDV1 and TRDJ1; either TRDD2 or TRDD3 may supply D (5 bases each). This CDR3 is 16 amino acids long. The germline V gene has CDR1 TSWWSYY and CDR2 QGS. V shed 3 bases and J shed 1 base, with 15 bases lying between them. In DNA, the CDR3 is TGTGCTCTTGGGGACCTACGAGGGGAGGTCACCGATAAACTCATCTTT. Protein product: CALGDLRGEVTDKLIF.

As to this clone: The TCRdb record carries a much larger clone's protein, which differs from this DNA's translation at residue 6; a read error is the likely cause, and the protein listed here is the DNA translation. CDR3 region: CACDPTPLRSYAYTDKLIF. In DNA, the CDR3 is TGTGCCTGTGACCCCACTCCCCTACGATCATACGCGTACACCGATAAACTCATCTTT. The genes are TRDV2 and TRDJ1; tentatively, D is TRDD2 or TRDD3 (5 bases each). TCRdb does not report a J gene; here it was assigned by matching the DNA to germline references. Looked up from germline, CDR1 is GEAIGNYY and CDR2 is EKD. This CDR3 contains 19 residues. The V and J ends lost 3 bases and 0 bases respectively, with 25 bases between them.

Points on this clone: TCRdb's protein for this DNA is that of a much larger clone and differs from the translation at residue 10, likely a read error; the protein shown is the DNA translation. The rearrangement links TRDV1 to TRDJ1; 9 nucleotides line up with TRDD3. Since TCRdb gives no J gene, matching the DNA to germline was used here to assign it. Losses at the gene ends were 0 bases for V and 5 bases for J; bases not matched to a gene: 19. The CDR3 runs 20 residues. From germline, CDR1 is TSWWSYY and CDR2 QGS. The CDR3 sequence is CALGELPWGMRGVPADKLIF. In DNA form, the CDR3 reads TGTGCTCTTGGGGAACTCCCCTGGGGGATGCGCGGCGTCCCGGCGGATAAACTCATCTTT.

At least ten counts were recorded for this clone. The rearrangement links TRDV1 to TRDJ1, with 11 nucleotides matching TRDD3. The germline V gene has CDR1 TSWWSYY and CDR2 QGS. The CDR3 totals 21 residues. J gave up 4 bases and V 0 bases, and 19 bases lay outside the gene matches. CDR3 protein: CALGELSRPGTDWGINDKLIF. Written as DNA, the CDR3 is TGTGCTCTTGGGGAACTTAGTCGACCAGGGACAGACTGGGGGATAAACGATAAACTCATCTTT.

To note about this clone: Since a far larger clone is one base different, this is likely a read error. This sample includes further DNA sequences coding for the same CDR3. With the J gene uncalled, the V gene is TRDV2; TRDD3 reflects the table's D call only, with no check against the DNA. CDR3 size: 14 residues. Germline V CDR1 and CDR2: GEAIGNYY, EKD. CDR3 amino acids: CACDSLVGDTKLIF. For the CDR3, the DNA is TGTGCCTGTGACTCCCTGGTGGGGGATACGAAACTCATCTTC.

To note about this clone: One base separates it from a far larger clone, so it is likely a read error. V gene assignment gives TRDV2, but the J gene was left uncalled; the DNA was not used to check the table's D call, TRDD3. The CDR3 contains 16 residues. Germline V CDR1 and CDR2: GEAIGNYY, EKD. The CDR3 loop is CACDTVYRENTDKLIF. In DNA, the CDR3 is TGTGCCTGTGACACCGTTTACAGGGAGAACACCGATAAGCTCATCTTT.

This clone came up a few times. This likely traces to a read error, being one base from a far larger clone. The chain is built from TRAV38-2/DV8 and TRDJ3, with 8 bases fitting TRDD3. Assignment of the J gene here rests on matching the DNA to germline, because TCRdb gives none. CDR1 is TSESDYY, CDR2 QEAYKQQN, per germline. The length of the CDR3 is 20 residues. CDR3 amino acids: CAYRSAKTGGPAWDTRQMFF. CDR3 DNA sequence: TGTGCTTACAGGAGCGCGAAGACTGGGGGCCCTGCCTGGGACACCCGACAGATGTTTTTC.

Comments on this clone: The protein TCRdb gives is from a much larger clone and does not agree with this DNA's translation at residue 11, likely a read error; the protein shown here comes from the DNA. The genes are TRDV3 and TRDJ1; TRDD3 matches 11 bases. Germline values: CDR1 TVYSNPD, CDR2 GDNSRS (reference sequence). The junction had 17 bases not matched to a gene; V was cut back by 4 bases and J by 4 bases. This CDR3 spans 17 amino acids. The CDR3, as DNA: TGTGCCTCTCATGCCGCCTCTGGGGGATACTGGCACGATAAACTCATCTTT. Translating gives CASHAASGGYWHDKLIF.

This clone was observed a few times. TCRdb attributes to this sequence the protein of a much larger clone, which differs from the DNA translation at residue 10; a read error is likely, and the protein displayed is translated from the DNA. The chain carries TRDV1 and TRDJ1; D is perhaps TRDD3 (6 bases). The CDR3 is 24 residues long. CDR1 and CDR2 (germline): TSWWSYY, QGS. V was pared by 0 bases and J by 0 bases, with 35 bases between. Written as DNA, the CDR3 is TGTGCTCTTGGGGAACTCGGTTTCTTACCTCCTAGACGATTCCTGGGGCGAAACACCGATAAACTCATCTTT. Translation gives CALGELGFLPPRRFLGRNTDKLIF.

Points on this clone: Only one base separates this from a far larger clonotype, so it likely reflects a read error. The identical CDR3 is also encoded by other nucleotide sequences in the sample. The genes are TRDV1 and TRDJ1; 8 bases agree with TRDD3. Assignment of the J gene here rests on matching the DNA to germline, because TCRdb gives none. The CDR3 totals 21 residues. Germline V gene data show CDR1 as TSWWSYY and CDR2 as QGS. The CDR3 is CALGERESGTGGQPCTDKLIF. The CDR3 nucleotides are TGTGCCCTTGGGGAACGGGAATCAGGCACTGGGGGCCAACCTTGCACCGATAAACTCATCTTT.

The sample holds a few counts of this clone. One base separates it from a far larger clone, so it is likely a read error. This same CDR3 is encoded by further DNA sequences in the sample. The chain recombines TRDV1 with TRDJ1; 9 bases agree with TRDD3. TCRdb is silent on the J gene; assignment here came from matching the DNA to germline. The CDR3 totals 25 residues. From germline, CDR1 is TSWWSYY and CDR2 QGS. Written as DNA, the CDR3 is TGTGCCCTTGGGGAACTCTATCCTACGTTTTACCCCCCGGGGGATACTCCAAAATACACCGATAAACTCATCTTT. The encoded protein is CALGELYPTFYPPGDTPKYTDKLIF.

Concerning this clone: The mismatch at residue 10 between this DNA's translation and the TCRdb protein of a much larger clone likely reflects a read error; the protein shown is translated from the DNA. CDR3: CASPEPTTQHWGSTAQLFF. Written as DNA, the CDR3 is TGTGCCTCCCCCGAGCCGACTACTCAACACTGGGGGTCGACAGCACAACTCTTCTTT. This rearrangement joins TRDV3 to TRDJ2, with 8 bases identical to TRDD3. In the absence of a J gene in TCRdb, the DNA was matched to germline to assign it here. Germline assignment: CDR1 TVYSNPD and CDR2 GDNSRS (reference sequence). This CDR3 is built from 19 residues. V lost 4 bases, J lost 4 bases, and 23 bases stayed unmatched. Full variable domain (outside the CDR3, taken from reference TRDV3 and TRDJ2): CDKVTQSSPDQTVASGSEVVLLCTYDTVYSNPDLFWYRIRPDYSFQFVFYGDNSRSEGADFTQGRFSVKHILTQKAFHLVISPVRTEDSATYYCASPEPTTQHWGSTAQLFFGKGTQLIVEP.

This clone was picked up a small number of times. TCRdb has a much larger clone's protein, which differs at residue 16 from the translation of this DNA, likely because of a read error; what is shown is the protein translated from the DNA. V is TRDV1 and J is TRDJ1, with 12 bases that match TRDD3. No J gene was available from TCRdb, and it was assigned here by a germline match of the DNA. Trimming took 0 bases from V and 2 from J; bases not matched to a gene: 22. The CDR3 totals 23 residues. Germline-derived CDR1 and CDR2 are TSWWSYY and QGS. This CDR3 is CALGELAATCGTGGYTRTDKLIF. The CDR3 DNA reads as TGTGCTCTTGGGGAACTCGCGGCTACGTGTGGGACTGGGGGATACACGCGAACCGATAAACTCATCTTT.

This clone has more than one count but fewer than ten. One base away lies a much larger clone, so this may be a sequencing read error. The rearrangement joins TRDV1 to TRDJ1, with 11 bases fitting TRDD3. Here the J gene came from matching the DNA to germline, since TCRdb omits it. Germline CDR1 and CDR2: TSWWSYY and QGS. Trimming at V came to 3 bases and at J to 5 bases, leaving 32 bases not matched to a gene. The CDR3 consists of 24 residues. In DNA form, the CDR3 reads TGTGCTCTTGGGGATCCCGGACGCCTTCCCCTGTCTGGGGGATACCCTCGACACAGGGATAAACTCATCTTT. Its translation is CALGDPGRLPLSGGYPRHRDKLIF.